This is a list of T cell receptor beta chains from one sample in a study of control samples from healthy donors and cancer patients. Clones were sequenced by immunoSEQ multiplex PCR, and TCRdb holds only the in-frame ones, with some missing. The sample holds about 100,000 clones, roughly 87% seen once. Sequencing used blood. The receptors come from a woman in her forties or fifties in good health. Both conserved end residues are part of each CDR3. Each record gives: D gene, CDR3 length, clone size, V gene, J gene, CDR3 protein, CDR3 DNA. The D gene is left open where the match is weak. Clone size is not always given. Where it is, it says once, few, many or a class for expanded clones.

>NA|12|NA|TRBV12-3/TRBV12-4|TRBJ2-5
CASGDRIETQYF
TGTGCCAGCGGAGACAGGATAGAGACCCAGTACTTC
>NA|18|once|TRBV27|TRBJ1-1
CASHINGDFWGYDTEAFF
TGTGCCAGCCACATAAATGGGGACTTTTGGGGGTATGACACTGAAGCTTTCTTT
>TRBD2|14|NA|TRBV29-1|TRBJ2-1
CSVDSGGRPNEQFF
TGCAGCGTTGATAGCGGGGGCCGGCCTAATGAGCAGTTCTTC
>NA|16|NA|TRBV28|TRBJ1-4
CASSPSGGMTNEKLFF
TGTGCCAGCAGTCCTTCGGGAGGCATGACTAATGAAAAACTGTTTTTT
>NA|16|NA|TRBV5-1|TRBJ2-2
CASSLDPAANTGELFF
TGCGCCAGCAGCTTGGATCCAGCGGCGAACACCGGGGAGCTGTTTTTT
>TRBD1|15|NA|TRBV11-1|TRBJ2-7
CASSQNAWTGYEQYF
TGTGCCAGCAGCCAAAATGCATGGACAGGGTACGAGCAGTACTTC
>NA|15|NA|TRBV5-6|TRBJ2-3
CASSLNGLPLDTQYF
TGTGCCAGCAGCCTAAACGGACTGCCTTTAGATACGCAGTATTTT
>NA|11|few|TRBV5-4|TRBJ1-1
CASSIDSEAFF
TGTGCCAGCAGCATCGACAGTGAAGCTTTCTTT
>NA|17|NA|TRBV5-1|TRBJ2-1
CASSLAATGTFYNEQFF
TGCGCCAGCAGCTTGGCCGCTACCGGGACTTTCTACAATGAGCAGTTCTTC
>NA|15|NA|TRBV6-6|TRBJ1-2
CASSYYGGMSHGYTF
TGTGCCAGCAGTTACTATGGGGGCATGTCTCATGGCTACACCTTC
>NA|14|few|TRBV6-5|TRBJ1-5
CASRPSGDNQPQHF
TGTGCCAGCAGACCTTCAGGGGACAATCAGCCCCAGCATTTT
>NA|18|NA|TRBV7-9|TRBJ1-1
CASSLAVLFGAPNTEAFF
TGTGCCAGCAGCTTAGCTGTTTTGTTCGGGGCCCCGAACACTGAAGCTTTCTTT
>NA|19|few|TRBV7-3|TRBJ2-6
CASSSVGKQGGAGANVLTF
TGTGCCAGCAGCTCGGTAGGAAAGCAGGGGGGCGCTGGGGCCAACGTCCTGACTTTC
>TRBD1|14|NA|TRBV18|TRBJ2-5
CASSVGQGRETQYF
TGTGCCAGCTCAGTCGGACAGGGTCGAGAGACCCAGTACTTC
>NA|16|few|TRBV4-1|TRBJ1-1
CASSQRHRAMNTEAFF
TGCGCCAGCAGCCAACGCCACAGGGCCATGAACACTGAAGCTTTCTTT
>TRBD1|17|NA|TRBV11-3|TRBJ1-2
CASTLGQGLKRDYGYTF
TGTGCCAGCACCCTGGGACAGGGGTTAAAACGGGACTATGGCTACACCTTC
>NA|13|NA|TRBV4-1|TRBJ2-3
CASSQRTGDTQYF
TGCGCCAGCAGCCAACGAACAGGGGATACGCAGTATTTT
>NA|15|NA|TRBV6-5|TRBJ1-2
CASSPNSGPLYGYTF
TGTGCCAGCAGTCCAAATTCGGGGCCACTCTATGGCTACACCTTC
>NA|13|NA|TRBV19|TRBJ2-7
CASRRTEHYEQYF
TGTGCCAGTAGACGGACGGAGCACTACGAGCAGTACTTC
>NA|15|once|TRBV4-1|TRBJ2-5
CASSQVGGAGETQYF
TGCGCCAGCAGCCAAGTAGGGGGGGCGGGAGAGACCCAGTACTTC
>TRBD1|15|NA|TRBV7-3|TRBJ1-1
CASGYTGAGNTEAFF
TGTGCCAGCGGCTATACAGGGGCGGGGAACACTGAAGCTTTCTTT
>TRBD1|14|NA|TRBV19|TRBJ2-7
CASSLRTGRYEQYF
TGTGCCAGTAGTCTCCGGACAGGGAGGTACGAGCAGTACTTC
>NA|13|NA|TRBV6-2/TRBV6-3|TRBJ2-3
CASSYSVRAGQYF
TGTGCCAGCAGTTACTCGGTCAGAGCCGGCCAGTATTTT
>NA|14|NA|TRBV10-3|TRBJ2-7
CAISEVPGTYEQYF
TGTGCCATCAGTGAAGTCCCGGGTACCTACGAGCAGTACTTC
>NA|14|NA|TRBV18|TRBJ2-7
CASSATTVSYEQYF
TGTGCCAGCTCAGCAACAACAGTTTCCTACGAGCAGTACTTC
>NA|14|NA|TRBV15|TRBJ1-5
CATHLRGTGQPQHF
TGTGCTACCCACCTTAGGGGGACGGGCCAGCCCCAGCATTTT
>TRBD1|16|NA|TRBV11-1|TRBJ2-1
CASSLAVQGAYNEQFF
TGTGCCAGCAGCTTAGCGGTACAGGGGGCCTACAATGAGCAGTTCTTC
>NA|12|NA|TRBV6-5|TRBJ2-2
CASSYSKGELFF
TGTGCCAGCAGTTACTCGAAGGGGGAGCTGTTTTTT
>TRBD1|18|NA|TRBV6-4|TRBJ2-3
CASSDSNRGGTGADTQYF
TGTGCCAGCAGTGACTCGAATCGTGGCGGGACAGGTGCAGATACGCAGTATTTT
>NA|12|NA|TRBV12-3/TRBV12-4|TRBJ2-3
CASSFVQGGKYF
TGTGCCAGCAGTTTTGTGCAGGGGGGGAAGTATTTT
>NA|14|NA|TRBV7-2|TRBJ1-2
CASSPAWGDYGYTF
TGTGCCAGCAGCCCGGCCTGGGGCGACTATGGCTACACCTTC
>NA|11|NA|TRBV12-3/TRBV12-4|TRBJ1-1
CASSLGMQAFF
TGTGCCAGCAGTTTGGGCATGCAAGCTTTCTTT
>NA|13|NA|TRBV6-6|TRBJ2-3
CASSYDSGTARYF
TGTGCCAGCAGTTACGACTCCGGGACGGCCCGATATTTT
>TRBD1|18|NA|TRBV19|TRBJ2-6
CASSRTGMSFSGANVLTF
TGTGCCAGTAGTCGGACAGGGATGTCTTTCTCTGGGGCCAACGTCCTGACTTTC
>NA|11|once|TRBV12-3/TRBV12-4|TRBJ1-1
CASRLGQEAFF
TGTGCCAGCAGACTAGGACAAGAAGCTTTCTTT
>NA|14|few|TRBV4-1|TRBJ2-7
CASSQIFGVYEQYF
TGCGCCAGCAGCCAGATTTTCGGGGTCTACGAGCAGTACTTC
>NA|18|NA|TRBV18|TRBJ1-2
CASSPSPPRGAGNYGYTF
TGTGCCAGCTCACCGTCCCCTCCTAGGGGGGCAGGGAACTATGGCTACACCTTC
>NA|17|NA|TRBV3-1/TRBV3-2|TRBJ2-7
CASSQNDGRTFSYEQYF
TGTGCCAGCAGCCAAAATGATGGCAGGACTTTCTCCTACGAGCAGTACTTC
>TRBD1|14|NA|TRBV13|TRBJ1-2
CASSPDRGLYGYTF
TGTGCCAGCAGCCCGGACAGGGGGCTCTATGGCTACACCTTC
>NA|14|NA|TRBV11-2|TRBJ1-6
CASSLVLASSPLHF
TGTGCCAGCAGCTTAGTGCTGGCTTCCTCACCCCTCCACTTT
>NA|15|NA|TRBV7-9|TRBJ2-1
CASSLDRNSYNEQFF
TGTGCCAGCAGCTTAGACAGAAATTCTTACAATGAGCAGTTCTTC
>NA|14|NA|TRBV5-1|TRBJ1-6
CASSLDPANSPLHF
TGCGCCAGCAGCTTGGATCCCGCGAATTCACCCCTCCACTTT
>NA|15|NA|TRBV6-1|TRBJ1-5
CASSEGQISNQPQHF
TGTGCCAGCAGTGAAGGTCAAATTAGCAATCAGCCCCAGCATTTT
>NA|14|NA|TRBV5-4|TRBJ1-2
CASSSPRGIYGYTF
TGTGCCAGCAGCTCCCCCCGGGGGATTTATGGCTACACCTTC
>NA|14|NA|TRBV2|TRBJ1-6
CAGAPGFPRSPLHF
TGTGCCGGGGCCCCAGGGTTCCCAAGATCACCCCTCCACTTT
>TRBD2|14|NA|TRBV2|TRBJ2-7
CASSDGGGTYEQYF
TGTGCCAGCAGTGATGGCGGGGGAACCTACGAGCAGTACTTC
>NA|15|NA|TRBV5-8|TRBJ2-3
CASSRGPEITDTQYF
TGTGCCAGCAGCCGCGGGCCAGAAATAACAGATACGCAGTATTTT
>NA|15|NA|TRBV7-9|TRBJ1-4
CASSPRTATNEKLFF
TGTGCCAGCAGCCCTAGGACTGCAACTAATGAAAAACTGTTTTTT
>NA|12|NA|TRBV29-1|TRBJ2-2
CSVPVGSGELFF
TGCAGCGTCCCCGTCGGGTCCGGGGAGCTGTTTTTT
>NA|15|NA|TRBV29-1|TRBJ1-4
CSVEYRQAYGEKLFF
TGCAGCGTTGAATATCGCCAAGCCTATGGGGAAAAACTGTTTTTT
>NA|15|NA|TRBV21-1|TRBJ2-1
CASSTSRPLHNEQFF
TGTGCCAGCAGCACATCGAGACCCCTTCACAATGAGCAGTTCTTC
>TRBD2|15|NA|TRBV5-1|TRBJ2-3
CASRPSGASTDTQYF
TGCGCCAGCAGGCCTAGCGGGGCTAGCACAGATACGCAGTATTTT
>NA|14|NA|TRBV15|TRBJ1-1
CATSAGGAGREAFF
TGTGCCACCAGCGCCGGAGGGGCAGGTCGTGAAGCTTTCTTT
>NA|14|NA|TRBV18|TRBJ1-3
CASSPGTSAHTIYF
TGTGCCAGCTCACCAGGGACCTCCGCACACACCATATATTTT